Presented here are 25 T cell receptor beta chains from one specimen sequenced in a study of cytomegalovirus exposure and HLA in healthy donors. The PCR had 60 Vbeta and 13 Jbeta primers. Produced via immunoSEQ multiplex PCR; TCRdb's table is partial and in-frame only. The table gives 100,000 to 150,000 clones; the top ten clones make up over 1.5% of it. Source material: PBMCs. Receptor source: a man between 18 and 29 years old in good health and CMV-seronegative.

The chain is built from TRBV18 and TRBJ2-5; the match to TRBD1 covers 7 bases. The V and J ends lost 4 bases and 3 bases, in that order; junction bases with no gene match: 8. The CDR3 spans 15 residues. Germline loops: CDR1 KGHSH, CDR2 LQKENI. The CDR3 DNA sequence: TGTGCCAGCTCACTTAACCGGGACAGTAAAGAGACCCAGTACTTC. The encoded protein is CASSLNRDSKETQYF.

The gene calls are TRBV7-2 and TRBJ1-6, with 7 bases identical to TRBD1. V shed 8 bases, J shed 4 bases, and the junction held 5 bases outside the gene matches. This CDR3 contains 14 residues. CDR1 is SGHTA, CDR2 FQGNSA, per germline. As DNA, the CDR3 is TGTGCCAGCCGTCAGACAGGGTATAATTCACCCCTCCACTTT. Translation: CASRQTGYNSPLHF.

The V call is TRBV27, the J call TRBJ1-4, with TRBD1 matching 7 bases. Germline loops: CDR1 MNHEY, CDR2 SMNVEV (reference sequence). This CDR3 has 14 amino acids. V lost 3 bases to trimming and J lost 7 bases; unmatched junction nucleotides: 5. CDR3 DNA sequence: TGTGCCAGCAGTTTCGGACAGGCTAGTGAAAAACTGTTTTTT. Translated: CASSFGQASEKLFF.

This rearrangement joins TRBV10-3 to TRBJ2-5; 10 bases map to TRBD1. The CDR3 has 13 residues. Germline-derived CDR1 and CDR2 are ENHRY and SYGVKD. The ends lost 10 bases at V and 5 bases at J; junction bases unmatched: 7. The CDR3 DNA sequence: TGTGCCACTTCCGGACAGGGGGAGGAGACCCAGTACTTC. Encoded protein: CATSGQGEETQYF.

This chain connects TRBV18 to TRBJ2-7; 13 bases map to TRBD2. Germline V gives CDR1 KGHSH, CDR2 LQKENI. This CDR3 is built from 18 residues. The V gene end was trimmed by 0 bases and the J gene end by 4 bases; junction bases not matched to a gene: 9. The CDR3 region has the DNA TGTGCCAGCTCACCACCAAGAACTAGCGGGAGGGAACGGTACGAGCAGTACTTC. Protein sequence: CASSPPRTSGRERYEQYF.

The chain recombines TRBV5-1 with TRBJ2-3; 11 bases agree with TRBD2. This CDR3 is 19 amino acids long. V lost 0 bases to trimming and J lost 4 bases; unmatched junction nucleotides: 13. CDR1 and CDR2 from the germline V gene are SGHRS and YFSETQ. CDR3 loop: CASSLAGLAARSISDTQYF. The CDR3 DNA follows: TGCGCCAGCAGCTTGGCGGGACTAGCGGCCCGGAGTATCTCAGATACGCAGTATTTT.

A word on this clone: The final CDR3 position lacks the conserved phenylalanine or tryptophan, pointing to a likely read error. The limits of the CDR3 on the DNA are not certain, so only TCRdb's listed CDR3 is given. This chain connects TRBV2 to TRBJ1-1; the tabulated D call, TRBD1, remains unverified against the DNA. Germline CDR1 and CDR2: SNHLY and FYNNEI. The CDR3 has 10 residues if both end residues are counted. CDR3 sequence reads: CASSEEVAGN.

The chain uses TRBV19 and TRBJ1-2, with D unresolved. The CDR3 covers 12 residues. Trimming took off 7 bases at V and 3 bases at J, with 9 bases between the two ends. Germline values: CDR1 LNHDA, CDR2 SQIVND (reference sequence). In nucleotides, the CDR3 is TGTGCCAGTACAGTCGGGGACTATGGCTACACCTTC. This translates into CASTVGDYGYTF. Full variable domain (missing parts from reference TRBV19 and TRBJ1-2): DGGITQSPKYLFRKEGQNVTLSCEQNLNHDAMYWYRQDPGQGLRLIYYSQIVNDFQKGDIAEGYSVSREKKESFPLTVTSAQKNPTAFYLCASTVGDYGYTFGSGTRLTVV.

This chain joins TRBV7-3 and TRBJ2-1, with 12 bases fitting TRBD2. After removal of 5 bases from V and 9 bases from J, the junction contained 8 bases not matched to a gene. The CDR3 is made up of 15 amino acids. In germline, CDR1 is SGHTA, CDR2 FQGTGA. The CDR3 spells CASSPSTSGSIEQFF. CDR3 bases: TGTGCCAGCAGCCCATCGACTAGCGGGAGCATTGAGCAGTTCTTC.

The chain employs TRBV7-8 and TRBJ1-1; 8 bases agree with TRBD1. The germline gives CDR1 SGHVS, CDR2 FQNEAQ. CDR3 size: 14 residues. Trimming removed 7 bases from V and 0 bases from J; junction bases left unmatched: 4. CDR3 amino acids: CASTPDRVNTEAFF. Written as DNA, the CDR3 is TGTGCCAGCACCCCGGACAGGGTGAACACTGAAGCTTTCTTT.

The chain employs TRBV7-2 and TRBJ1-5; no clear D gene. From germline, CDR1 is SGHTA and CDR2 FQGNSA. The ends were cut back, 5 bases at V and 4 bases at J, with 9 bases in the middle. The CDR3 spans 13 residues. This chain's CDR3 is CASSPGRNQPQHF. In DNA, the CDR3 is TGTGCCAGCAGCCCCGGGAGGAATCAGCCCCAGCATTTT.

The chain has TRBV7-2 and TRBJ1-5, with D unresolved. This CDR3 region has 16 residues. Trimming shortened V by 5 bases and J by 0 bases, and 14 bases separated the two germline ends. Germline V CDR1 and CDR2: SGHTA, FQGNSA. The chain's CDR3 is CASSQRTSLSNQPQHF. CDR3 bases: TGTGCCAGCAGCCAGAGGACTAGCCTTAGCAATCAGCCCCAGCATTTT.

The rearrangement links TRBV4-2 to TRBJ2-3; 8 bases fit TRBD2. CDR3 size: 17 residues. Germline V gene data show CDR1 as LGHNA and CDR2 as YNFKEQ. J lost 0 bases, V lost 1 base, and 6 bases had no gene match. The CDR3 DNA sequence: TGTGCCAGCAGCCAAGGGCTGGCTAGCGGGAGCACAGATACGCAGTATTTT. This encodes CASSQGLASGSTDTQYF.

The CDR3 spells CASSSGTRAPDTQYF. In nucleotides, the CDR3 is TGTGCCAGCAGTTCCGGGACTAGGGCCCCAGATACGCAGTATTTT. The chain links TRBV6-5 to TRBJ2-3, with 8 bases aligning to TRBD2. The V and J ends lost 4 bases and 4 bases, in that order; junction bases with no gene match: 7. Germline V gene data show CDR1 as MNHEY and CDR2 as SVGAGI. The CDR3 runs to 15 residues.

J is TRBJ2-6 and V is TRBV12-2; the table assigns TRBD2, which was not confirmed against the DNA. TRBV12-2 is labeled a pseudogene. The CDR3 covers 22 residues. CDR3 in DNA: TGTGCAAGTCGCTCCCTGGCCGGCGGGGGTAGCGGGGTCCCCAAGCGGGCCAACGTCCTGACTTTC. It encodes CASRSLAGGGSGVPKRANVLTF.

V gene TRBV29-1 combines with J gene TRBJ2-7, with 11 bases lining up with TRBD1. The V segment lost 6 bases and the J segment 7 bases; nucleotides outside the gene matches: 11. The length of the CDR3 is 14 residues. CDR1 is SQVTM, CDR2 ANQGSEA, per germline. DNA of the CDR3: TGCAGCGTCGCCGTCGGACAGGGGGCAGGTGAGCAGTACTTC. Translation gives CSVAVGQGAGEQYF.

The chain employs TRBV5-4 and TRBJ1-5; 8 positions agree with TRBD1. The CDR3 contains 14 residues. Looked up from germline, CDR1 is SGHNT and CDR2 is YYREEE (reference sequence). J gave up 7 bases and V 2 bases, and 5 bases lay outside the gene matches. CDR3 nucleotide sequence: TGTGCCAGCAGCTTTCAGGGGGCCGGGCAGCCCCAGCATTTT. Amino acids: CASSFQGAGQPQHF.

The chain links TRBV7-3 to TRBJ1-1; the D gene is possibly TRBD1 (6 bases). V gave up 5 bases and J gave up 0 bases, with 10 bases separating them. CDR1 is SGHTA, CDR2 FQGTGA, per germline. The CDR3 has 14 amino acids. The CDR3 here is CASSPQGMNTEAFF. The CDR3 region has the DNA TGTGCCAGCAGCCCACAGGGAATGAACACTGAAGCTTTCTTT.

This rearrangement joins TRBV12-5 to TRBJ1-3, with D hard to call. CDR1 and CDR2 from the germline V gene are LGHNT and FRNRAP. The CDR3 has 16 residues. V was cut by 3 bases and J by 0 bases, with 12 bases left in between. The CDR3 region has the DNA TGTGCTAGTGGTTTCGGAGGGCCCTCCTCTGGAAACACCATATATTTT. Encoded protein: CASGFGGPSSGNTIYF.

This chain uses TRBV14 with TRBJ2-5; D may be TRBD1 (5 bases). V shed 2 bases and J shed 4 bases, with 11 bases lying between them. This CDR3 has 14 amino acids. Germline V gene lookup returns CDR1 SGHDN and CDR2 FVKESK. The CDR3 loop reads CASSQSPQGETQYF. CDR3 DNA: TGTGCCAGCAGCCAAAGCCCCCAGGGAGAGACCCAGTACTTC.

The V gene is TRBV19, the J gene TRBJ2-7; D gene uncertain. The V end lost 1 base, the J end lost 5 bases, and 12 bases lay between the germline ends. The CDR3 extends over 14 amino acids. Germline V gene data show CDR1 as LNHDA and CDR2 as SQIVND (reference sequence). The CDR3 here is CASSIVPGAHEQYF. CDR3 nucleotides: TGTGCCAGTAGTATAGTTCCGGGTGCCCACGAGCAGTACTTC.

V usage is TRBV14 and J usage is TRBJ2-2; TRBD2 matches at 7 bases. Germline-derived CDR1 and CDR2 are SGHDN and FVKESK. This CDR3 contains 13 residues. The ends lost 8 bases at V and 2 bases at J; junction bases unmatched: 2. This CDR3 reads CASGTINTGELFF. Written as DNA, the CDR3 is TGTGCCAGCGGGACTATCAACACCGGGGAGCTGTTTTTT.

This chain joins TRBV6-4 and TRBJ2-3, with D perhaps matching TRBD2 (6 bases). The CDR3 totals 14 residues. Germline CDR1 and CDR2: MRHNA and SNTAGT. V gave up 4 bases and J gave up 4 bases, with 12 bases separating them. The CDR3 DNA reads TGTGCCAGCAGTGCACTCGGGGGAGCAGATACGCAGTATTTT. Translation gives CASSALGGADTQYF.

The rearrangement joins TRBV6-5 to TRBJ2-3, with 12 bases that match TRBD2. The germline V gene has CDR1 MNHEY and CDR2 SVGAGI. The CDR3 is 15 amino acids. J gave up 2 bases and V 8 bases, and 5 bases lay outside the gene matches. The CDR3 coding sequence is TGTGCCAGCGGATGGACTAGCGGGAACACAGATACGCAGTATTTT. It encodes CASGWTSGNTDTQYF.

The CDR3 region is CASSVEDRANSPLHF. DNA of the CDR3: TGTGCCAGCAGTGTCGAGGACAGGGCGAATTCACCCCTCCACTTT. The gene calls are TRBV11-2 and TRBJ1-6; 8 nucleotides line up with TRBD1. Germline loops: CDR1 SGHAT, CDR2 FQNNGV. After removal of 6 bases from V and 7 bases from J, the junction contained 8 bases not matched to a gene. The CDR3 spans 15 residues.